This T cell receptor beta chain originates from a study of blood T cell repertoires in COVID-19. Under the authors' procedure: Amplification from reference gene primers served as the basis for estimated nucleated cell counts. TCRdb's copy holds only in-frame clones and misses some; the assay was immunoSEQ multiplex PCR. V and J calls and clone size come straight from that table; D and trimming were deduced from the DNA. Of some 220,000 clones listed, around 81% are singletons. Germline-derived CDR1 and CDR2 are GTSNPN and SVGIG (reference sequence). This CDR3 is built from 13 residues. The V gene lost 5 bases and the J gene lost 7 bases, with 12 bases spanning the gap.

The rearrangement uses TRBV30 and TRBJ1-6; a weak D match, TRBD1 (6 bases). The sequenced sample consisted of peripheral blood. The clonotype comes from a human donor in a cohort sampled during active COVID-19. The CDR3 DNA sequence: TGTGCCTGGGGGGCGGGGGCGAATTCACCCCTCCACTTT. It is translated as CAWGAGANSPLHF.